This T cell receptor (beta chain) was recovered during a study of vaccination effects on CD4 cells after COVID-19 (dated 2022 in TCRdb). In terms of the full investigation: Two doses of either the BNT162b2 or the mRNA-1273 mRNA SARS-CoV-2 vaccine were administered to participants. In both COVID-19 convalescent patients and infection-naive vaccine recipients, the study compared SARS-CoV-2 spike-specific CD4+ TCR repertoires from before mRNA vaccination with those from after it. A total of 10 COVID-19 convalescent patients and several SARS-CoV-2-naive healthy vaccine recipients were included in the full study. Cultures from other donors in the study were sequenced using the Oncomine TCR Beta short-read assay on an Illumina iSeq 100.

Inclusive of the bounding cysteine and valine, the CDR3 is 14 residues long. Only the CDR3 DNA is retained, 42 bases long and in frame from the first base. V drops 1 base and J drops 7 bases, leaving 14 bases in between. Per the germline V gene, MGHRA is the CDR1 and YSYEKL is the CDR2. With regard to this clone: Its recognized antigen is unknown. The input lacks base qualities; no much larger clone sits a single base away.

To identify antigen-specific CD4+ T cell clonotypes by their expansion, the ViraFEST assay first stimulated PBMC with viral peptide pools and then applied TCR sequencing. After 10 days of culture, CD4+ T cells were isolated with the EasySep CD4+ T cell isolation kit. Healthy vaccine recipients had no prior SARS-CoV-2 infection, confirmed by negative nucleocapsid antibodies before and after vaccination. Approximately 2 million PBMC per well were cultured with 10 ug/ml peptides in IMDM containing around 5% human AB serum, approximately 9.9 IU/ml IL-2 and gentamicin. Half of the culture medium was replaced with fresh IL-2-containing medium on days 3 and 7. Unless noted otherwise, every peptide stimulation condition was grown in triplicate wells. PBMC were separated from whole blood using Ficoll-Paque Plus gradient centrifugation and were then either cryopreserved at -140C or used fresh. The overlapping peptide pools covered the spike proteins of SARS-CoV-2 as well as those of the common cold coronaviruses HCoV-NL63, HCoV-OC43 and HCoV-229E. The QIAamp micro DNA kit was used to extract genomic DNA from the cultured CD4+ T cells.

Study-wide conclusions, independent of this receptor: In healthy vaccine recipients, vaccine-induced clones were almost all SARS-CoV-2 mono-reactive, with only 1 of 255 cross-reactive with common cold coronaviruses. Both infection-induced and vaccine-induced clones contracted markedly at late post-vaccination timepoints, which is consistent with waning T cell responses. Only a small number of convalescent patients were included, and no early post-infection timepoints were available, which limited the study.

Preparation of the library involved the immunoSEQ multiplex PCR assay. DNA from the cultured, isolated CD4+ T cells was subjected to TCR beta CDR3 sequencing. As for the original processing: Non-productive TCR sequences were discarded, and reads were trimmed to the CDR3 region, with only CDR3s of 7 or more amino acids retained. Antigen-specific clonotypes were identified with the MANAFEST web app by comparing expansion in peptide wells against reference cultures. To be called positive, a clone needed expansion at FDR<0.05 compared with the reference and with all other wells, an odds ratio greater than 5, and a frequency greater than 0.1% in two replicate wells. A clonotype was called cross-reactive if it was significantly expanded both in SARS-CoV-2 spike wells and in at least one common cold coronavirus spike condition. Using the stringdist R package, CDR3 similarity was measured by Levenshtein distance, and unrooted trees were constructed with ape in R 3.6.1. TCRdb carries this immuneACCESS record with in-frame sequences only. Its versions omit some clonotypes, under half of them owing to an unresolved V gene in the studies checked, with the rest unexplained. The V and J calls and clone size come from that table; D and trimming were worked out from the DNA. This sample holds about 41,000 clones; more than 65% were observed only once. Of the sample, 2.9% falls within the top ten clones.

Recombination joined TRBV4-1 with TRBJ2-7, with the D gene call left open. The source of this sequence is a human donor who received a COVID-19 vaccine. The source material was CD4+ T cells from PBMCs cultured with HCoV-NL63 spike peptides, sampled before COVID-19 vaccination. The label giving this sample's cell subset or site can be read as: HCoV-NL63 spike overlapping peptide pool stimulation. The CDR3: CASSQGLFYEEQYV. At the DNA level, the sequence is TGCGCCAGCAGCCAAGGCTTGTTCTATGAGGAGCAGTACGTC.